A selection of T cell receptor beta chains follows, all from one sample in a study of graft-versus-host responses after intestinal transplantation. These TCRs are of unknown antigen specificity. Here immunoSEQ multiplex PCR was the method, and the copy in TCRdb shows in-frame clones only, minus some. This table has almost 85,000 clones, about nine tenths appearing once. This sample comprised unstimulated CD4+ T cells sorted from spleen or lymph node cells, obtained before intestinal transplant. These TCRs come from a human donor who received an intestinal transplant. CDR3s include the opening cysteine and the closing phenylalanine or tryptophan. The D gene is left open where the match is weak. Size is omitted from some rows. Given values are once, few, many or a class for expanded clones.

d_gene	len	v_gene	abundance	j_gene	CDR3nt	CDR3aa
-	15	TRBV6-5	-	TRBJ1-1	TGTGCCAGCAGTTACTTCCGGACTCTGAACACTGAAGCTTTCTTT	CASSYFRTLNTEAFF
-	18	TRBV27	-	TRBJ1-1	TGTGCCAGCAGTTTACAACCGGGACTTACTGGGCACCGCACTGAAGCTTTCTTT	CASSLQPGLTGHRTEAFF
-	11	TRBV20-1	once	TRBJ2-5	TGCAGTGCTAGACAGGGGGAGACCCAGTACTTC	CSARQGETQYF
-	15	TRBV6-6	-	TRBJ1-2	TGTGCCAGCAGCCAAGCGGGGGGCCAGGGCTATGGCTACACCTTC	CASSQAGGQGYGYTF
-	16	TRBV6-1	once	TRBJ2-3	TGTGCCAGCAGTGAAGCTGGGGGGGCTGTGACAGATACGCAGTATTTT	CASSEAGGAVTDTQYF
TRBD1	13	TRBV29-1	-	TRBJ1-4	TGCAGCGTGCCGGGACAGGGTAAAGAAAAACTGTTTTTT	CSVPGQGKEKLFF
-	17	TRBV6-4	-	TRBJ1-5	TGTGCCAGCAGTGAATTTCCCGGGGGTCAGCTCAATCAGCCCCAGCATTTT	CASSEFPGGQLNQPQHF
TRBD2	15	TRBV6-1	-	TRBJ2-1	TGTGCCAGCAGTAGAACGGGGGGGCGGTACAATGAGCAGTTCTTC	CASSRTGGRYNEQFF
-	12	TRBV11-3	-	TRBJ1-1	TGTGCCAGCAGCTCAGGGGACACTGAAGCTTTCTTT	CASSSGDTEAFF
TRBD2	16	TRBV6-1	-	TRBJ2-1	TGTGCCAGCAGTGAAAGGTTTAGCGGGGGGCAGGTTGAGCAGTTCTTC	CASSERFSGGQVEQFF
-	14	TRBV19	once	TRBJ1-1	TGTGCCAGTAGCACAGGGAGAGGGAACACTGAAGCTTTCTTT	CASSTGRGNTEAFF
-	16	TRBV2	-	TRBJ1-3	TGTGCCAGCAGTGAATATGACAGAACCTCTGGAAACACCATATATTTT	CASSEYDRTSGNTIYF